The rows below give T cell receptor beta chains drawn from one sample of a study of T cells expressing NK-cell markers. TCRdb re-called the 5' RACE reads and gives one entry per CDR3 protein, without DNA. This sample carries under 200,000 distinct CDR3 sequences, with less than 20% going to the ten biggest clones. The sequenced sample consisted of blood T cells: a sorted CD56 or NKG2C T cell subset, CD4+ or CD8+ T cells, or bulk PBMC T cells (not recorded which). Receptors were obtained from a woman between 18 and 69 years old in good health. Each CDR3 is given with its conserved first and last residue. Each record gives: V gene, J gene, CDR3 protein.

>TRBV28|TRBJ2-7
CASRHQQGATYEQYF
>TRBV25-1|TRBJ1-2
CASSDPGQGYGYTF
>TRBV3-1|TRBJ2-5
CASSQDGLAGIEDETQYF
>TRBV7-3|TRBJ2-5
CASSLRERATQYF
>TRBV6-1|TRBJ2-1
CASRLVAGEQFF
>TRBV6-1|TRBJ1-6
CASGRGIYNSPLHF
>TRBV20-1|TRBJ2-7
CSARVAASATYEQYF
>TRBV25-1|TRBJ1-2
CASSDPTGMGYTF
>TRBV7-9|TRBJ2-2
CASSLNTGTGELFF
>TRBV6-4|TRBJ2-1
CASSVGQGWNNEQFF
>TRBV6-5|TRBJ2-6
CASSSRGRGANVLTF
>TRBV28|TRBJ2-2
CASSPSGFRSLSGELFF
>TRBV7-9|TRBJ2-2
CASSDRLAGAATGELFF
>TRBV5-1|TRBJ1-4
CASTGEGAEKLFF
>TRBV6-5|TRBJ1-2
CASSNLRGGTRGYTF
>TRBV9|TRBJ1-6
CASNQFLGPRNNSPLHF
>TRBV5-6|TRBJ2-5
CASSLQGAKETQYF
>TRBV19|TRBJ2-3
CASSPVRRGGADTQYF
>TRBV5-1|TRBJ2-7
CASSSFDRDKIYEQYF
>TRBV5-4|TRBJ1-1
CASSPKSRVEAFF